This passage covers 24 T cell receptor beta chains from one sample sequenced in a study of blood T cells in healthy people across ages. Together with a sample-barcoded 5' primer, a J-beta primer mix was included in a second PCR lasting roughly 6 to 12 cycles. One entry per CDR3 protein results from TCRdb running MiXCR on the 5' RACE reads. The table has about 1.4 million distinct CDR3 sequences, 59% seen once. Specimen: blood. These receptors were taken from a man in his late teens or twenties in good health.

This clonotype came up a few times. The rearrangement uses TRBV6-5 and TRBJ1-1; possibly TRBD1 for D (5 bases). The CDR3 runs 14 residues. CDR1 MNHEY and CDR2 SVGAGI come from the germline V gene. V was cut by 5 bases and J by 0 bases, with 10 bases left in between. The CDR3 nucleotides are TGTGCCAGCAGTAGTGACAGCATGAACACTGAAGCTTTCTTT. It codes for CASSSDSMNTEAFF.

This clonotype was recorded a few times. The rearrangement joins TRBV4-3 to TRBJ2-4; possible D gene TRBD1, 8 bases. The germline gives CDR1 LGHNA, CDR2 YSLEER. V was clipped by 2 bases and J by 5 bases, with 19 bases between them. The CDR3 loop spans 17 amino acids. The CDR3 sequence: CASSQNLPTGGENIQYF. The CDR3 nucleotides are TGCGCCAGCAGCCAAAACCTACCAACAGGGGGGGAAAACATTCAGTACTTC.

J is TRBJ1-5 and V is TRBV28; unclear D gene. The germline V gene encodes CDR1 MDHEN and CDR2 SYDVKM. The CDR3 runs to 13 residues. Trimming pared 2 bases from V and 10 bases from J, leaving 12 bases between. CDR3 amino acids: CASSLRHLEPQHF. The CDR3 coding sequence is TGTGCCAGCAGTTTAAGACACCTGGAACCCCAGCATTTT.

This clonotype was recorded once. This rearrangement joins TRBV3-1 to TRBJ2-7, with D uncertain. CDR1 LGHDT and CDR2 YNNKEL come from the germline V gene (reference sequence). V shed 2 bases and J shed 6 bases, with 14 bases lying between them. The CDR3 sequence is 14 residues long. Here the CDR3 reads CASSQYRDRGEQYF. CDR3 nucleotide sequence: TGTGCCAGCAGCCAATATAGGGATCGAGGCGAGCAGTACTTC.

The V and J genes are TRBV20-1 and TRBJ2-1; TRBD2 aligns across 9 bases. The CDR3 consists of 13 residues. Per germline, CDR1 DFQATT and CDR2 SNEGSKA (reference sequence). With 1 base clipped from V and 9 bases from J, the junction kept 4 bases outside the gene matches. The CDR3 DNA sequence: TGCAGTGCTAGAGGAGCGGGGGGTGGTGAGCAGTTCTTC. This translates into CSARGAGGGEQFF.

As to this clonotype: The junction shows a germline mismatch at one end, possibly a read error. The CDR3 spells CASSLKETRYF. The CDR3 coding sequence is TGTGCCAGCAGTTTGAAAGAGACCCGGTACTTC. The chain links TRBV27 to TRBJ2-5; no firm D call. CDR1 MNHEY and CDR2 SMNVEV come from the germline V gene (reference sequence). This CDR3 contains 11 residues.

This clonotype was observed a few times. The chain has TRBV27 and TRBJ2-3; D is perhaps TRBD1 or TRBD2 (5 bases each). Germline CDR1 MNHEY, CDR2 SMNVEV (reference sequence). The germline V and J ends were trimmed by 3 bases and 6 bases, with 16 bases remaining between them. The CDR3 totals 15 residues. The CDR3 protein is CASSFSVTGRDTQYF. The CDR3 DNA reads TGTGCCAGCAGTTTCTCGGTAACGGGACGGGATACGCAGTATTTT.

The chain employs TRBV4-1 and TRBJ2-5, with D hard to call. Germline CDR1 reads MGHRA; CDR2 reads YSYEKL. Trimming cost V 0 bases and J 4 bases, with 15 bases left between them. There are 16 residues in the CDR3. CDR3 DNA sequence: TGCGCCAGCAGCCAAGATCGAAGGCCCTTGGGAGAGACCCAGTACTTC. Its protein product is CASSQDRRPLGETQYF.

V usage is TRBV9 and J usage is TRBJ2-3; D possibly corresponds to TRBD1 (6 bases). V was pared by 0 bases and J by 4 bases, with 12 bases between. Germline V gene sequence: CDR1 SGDLS, CDR2 YYNGEE. CDR3 size: 15 residues. The DNA of the CDR3 is TGTGCCAGCAGCGTAGGGGTTAAGGGGGCAGATACGCAGTATTTT. This gives the protein CASSVGVKGADTQYF. The full variable domain, its missing parts supplied by reference TRBV9 and TRBJ2-3, is DSGVTQTPKHLITATGQRVTLRCSPRSGDLSVYWYQQSLDQGLQFLIQYYNGEERAKGNILERFSAQQFPDLHSELNLSSLELGDSALYFCASSVGVKGADTQYFGPGTRLTVL.

This clonotype was observed a handful of times. The genes are TRBV4-2 and TRBJ2-7; D possibly corresponds to TRBD1 (7 bases). Between the trimmed V and J ends, which lost 0 bases and 4 bases, there was a span of 13 bases. Germline lookup yields CDR1 LGHNA and CDR2 YNFKEQ. CDR3 size: 15 residues. The CDR3 nucleotides read TGTGCCAGCAGCCAAGATCCCAGGGGGGTTTACGAGCAGTACTTC. Residues: CASSQDPRGVYEQYF.

This clonotype was detected only a few times. The chain recombines TRBV7-6 with TRBJ2-1; D is perhaps TRBD2 (6 bases). The CDR3 consists of 19 residues. The germline V and J ends were trimmed by 0 bases and 0 bases, with 18 bases remaining between them. Germline V gives CDR1 SGHVS, CDR2 FNYEAQ. This CDR3 is CASSLAVAAPPHSYNEQFF. The CDR3 nucleotides read TGTGCCAGCAGCTTAGCCGTAGCGGCTCCCCCCCACTCCTACAATGAGCAGTTCTTC.

The chain has TRBV14 and TRBJ1-2, with D tentatively TRBD1 (6 bases). Deletions cut 1 base from V and 5 bases from J, with 17 bases between. Germline assignment: CDR1 SGHDN and CDR2 FVKESK. This CDR3 spans 16 amino acids. The CDR3 nucleotides read TGTGCCAGCAGCCAAGTCAGGGGCAGGTCCCCATATGGCTACACCTTC. Translated, it gives CASSQVRGRSPYGYTF.

This clonotype was seen a few times. In DNA, the CDR3 is TGCAGCGCCCCGACAGGGGAGGACTATGGCTACACCTTC. Amino acids: CSAPTGEDYGYTF. The chain has TRBV29-1 and TRBJ1-2; 8 bases agree with TRBD1. The V gene end was trimmed by 7 bases and the J gene end by 3 bases; junction bases not matched to a gene: 7. CDR1 is SQVTM and CDR2 is ANQGSEA in the germline V gene. The CDR3 spans 13 residues.

This sequence joins TRBV29-1 and TRBJ2-7; D is unclear. Trimming removed 4 bases at V and 3 bases at J, with 10 bases between. Germline V gene sequence: CDR1 SQVTM, CDR2 ANQGSEA. The CDR3 has 12 residues. Here the CDR3 reads CSVALTGYEQYF. CDR3 DNA: TGCAGCGTTGCTCTTACGGGCTACGAGCAGTACTTC.

This CDR3 reads CSARVPEQYF. DNA of the CDR3: TGCAGTGCTAGAGTCCCCGAGCAGTACTTC. The J gene is TRBJ2-7, the V gene TRBV20-1; D remains ambiguous. V shed 1 base and J shed 6 bases, with 4 bases lying between them. Germline values: CDR1 DFQATT, CDR2 SNEGSKA (reference sequence). This CDR3 has 10 amino acids.

This clonotype has a handful of counts. V gene TRBV6-2 or TRBV6-3 combines with J gene TRBJ2-5; D is uncertain. This CDR3 is 14 amino acids long. The germline V and J ends were trimmed by 8 bases and 2 bases, with 15 bases remaining between them. Germline CDR1 reads MNHEY; CDR2 reads SVGEGT. This CDR3 reads CASRIGFPQETQYF. DNA of the CDR3: TGTGCCAGCCGGATCGGGTTCCCTCAAGAGACCCAGTACTTC.

The V gene is TRBV12-3 or TRBV12-4, the J gene TRBJ2-5; D gene unclear. V was pared by 4 bases and J by 2 bases, with 14 bases between. The length of the CDR3 is 15 residues. The chain's CDR3 is CASSSTRQHQETQYF. The CDR3 nucleotides read TGTGCCAGCAGTTCAACGCGACAACATCAAGAGACCCAGTACTTC.

This chain joins TRBV29-1 and TRBJ2-1; 8 bases line up with TRBD1. The CDR3 contains 15 residues. V dropped 2 bases and J dropped 7; count of bases not matched to a gene: 10. Germline CDR1 SQVTM, CDR2 ANQGSEA. CDR3 sequence (DNA): TGCAGCGTTGAATGGGTGACAGGGGTAGGGAATGAGCAGTTCTTC. Residues: CSVEWVTGVGNEQFF.

The rearrangement uses TRBV7-9 and TRBJ2-1; D may be TRBD2 (5 bases). The V and J ends lost 5 bases and 10 bases respectively, with 15 bases between them. The CDR3 totals 13 residues. CDR1 SEHNR and CDR2 FQNEAQ come from the germline V gene (reference sequence). In nucleotides, the CDR3 is TGTGCCAGCAGCGGGATGGGAGCCATCGAGCAGTTCTTC. Encoded protein: CASSGMGAIEQFF.

The V gene is TRBV5-5, the J gene TRBJ2-1, with no clear D. V dropped 2 bases and J dropped 5 bases, with 14 bases sitting between them. The CDR3 has 15 amino acids. CDR1 and CDR2 (germline): SGHKS, YYEKEE (reference sequence). The CDR3 is CASSFWLVPNNEQFF. The CDR3 coding sequence is TGTGCCAGCAGCTTTTGGTTAGTCCCCAACAATGAGCAGTTCTTC.

CDR3 DNA sequence: TGTGCCAGCAGCGTAGGTCTAGCTAGAGAGAATACGCAGTATTTT. Encoded protein: CASSVGLARENTQYF. The chain uses TRBV9 and TRBJ2-3; maybe TRBD2 (5 bases). CDR1 and CDR2 from the germline V gene are SGDLS and YYNGEE. The CDR3 covers 15 residues. Trimming cost V 0 bases and J 7 bases, with 15 bases left between them.

V usage is TRBV6-6 and J usage is TRBJ2-5, with D possibly matching TRBD2 (6 bases). CDR3 length equals 14 residues. Trimming took 4 bases from V and 7 from J, leaving 16 bases between them. CDR1 is MNHNY, CDR2 SVGAGI, per germline (reference sequence). CDR3 nucleotide sequence: TGTGCCAGCAGTTCCACAGGACTACGAGGGACCCAGTACTTC. The encoded protein is CASSSTGLRGTQYF.

This clonotype turned up a few times. The gene calls are TRBV29-1 and TRBJ1-1, with 8 bases matching TRBD1. V trimming: 6 bases; J trimming: 4 bases; junction bases outside the gene matches: 10. From germline, CDR1 is SQVTM and CDR2 ANQGSEA. The CDR3 totals 14 residues. Written as DNA, the CDR3 is TGCAGCGTAGGACAACAGGGGGTGCGCACTGAAGCTTTCTTT. It translates to CSVGQQGVRTEAFF. Together with reference TRBV29-1 and TRBJ1-1, the CDR3 gives the full variable domain: SAVISQKPSRDICQRGTSLTIQCQVDSQVTMMFWYRQQPGQSLTLIATANQGSEATYESGFVIDKFPISRPNLTFSTLTVSNMSPEDSSIYLCSVGQQGVRTEAFFGQGTRLTVV.

The V and J genes are TRBV4-1 and TRBJ2-2; D is possibly TRBD1 or TRBD2 (5 bases each). V was clipped by 0 bases and J by 0 bases, with 11 bases between them. In germline, CDR1 is MGHRA, CDR2 YSYEKL. The CDR3 is made up of 17 amino acids. The CDR3 sequence is CASSQEFRGSNTGELFF. CDR3 in DNA: TGCGCCAGCAGCCAAGAGTTCCGGGGCTCGAACACCGGGGAGCTGTTTTTT.